There are a few counts of the clone carrying this TCR beta chain. The antigen is not known. This specimen belongs to a study of cytomegalovirus exposure and HLA in healthy donors. The primer mix had 60 Vbeta and 13 Jbeta primers. Libraries were prepared by immunoSEQ multiplex PCR; TCRdb keeps only in-frame clonotypes and omits some of them. Of 150,000 to 200,000 clones listed, 68% are singletons. The length of the CDR3 is 14 residues. Germline CDR1 reads SNHLY; CDR2 reads FYNNEI. Trimming shortened V by 4 bases and J by 2 bases, and 12 bases separated the two germline ends. Study outcomes and limitations: Only CMV serostatus was available as immune exposure information. Data from an earlier analysis indicated that most TCR beta V segments were productive either about 87% or about 30% of the time. Later analysis showed most CMV-associated TCR beta chains appearing HLA-restricted. Judged likely to be a sequencing artifact was a cluster of highly shared sequence variants.

V and J are TRBV2 and TRBJ2-7; D gene uncertain. Material: PBMCs. The origin of this receptor is a man aged 50-60 years in good health and CMV-seronegative. CDR3 sequence: CASSGSLPPYEQYF. In DNA form, the CDR3 reads TGTGCCAGCAGTGGTTCCCTACCGCCCTACGAGCAGTACTTC.